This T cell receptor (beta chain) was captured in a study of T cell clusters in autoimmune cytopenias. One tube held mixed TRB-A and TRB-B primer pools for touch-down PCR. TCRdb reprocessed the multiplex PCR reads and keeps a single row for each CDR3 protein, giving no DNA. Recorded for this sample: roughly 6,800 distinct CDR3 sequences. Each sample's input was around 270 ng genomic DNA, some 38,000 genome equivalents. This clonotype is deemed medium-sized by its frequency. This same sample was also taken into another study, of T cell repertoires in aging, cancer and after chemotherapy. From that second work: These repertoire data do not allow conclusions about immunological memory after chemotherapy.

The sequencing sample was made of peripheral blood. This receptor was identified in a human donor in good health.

CDR3 sequence: CSVADGWFGTDTQYF. The V gene is TRBV29-1, the J gene TRBJ2-3. CDR3 size: 15 residues. The germline gives CDR1 SQVTM, CDR2 ANQGSEA.